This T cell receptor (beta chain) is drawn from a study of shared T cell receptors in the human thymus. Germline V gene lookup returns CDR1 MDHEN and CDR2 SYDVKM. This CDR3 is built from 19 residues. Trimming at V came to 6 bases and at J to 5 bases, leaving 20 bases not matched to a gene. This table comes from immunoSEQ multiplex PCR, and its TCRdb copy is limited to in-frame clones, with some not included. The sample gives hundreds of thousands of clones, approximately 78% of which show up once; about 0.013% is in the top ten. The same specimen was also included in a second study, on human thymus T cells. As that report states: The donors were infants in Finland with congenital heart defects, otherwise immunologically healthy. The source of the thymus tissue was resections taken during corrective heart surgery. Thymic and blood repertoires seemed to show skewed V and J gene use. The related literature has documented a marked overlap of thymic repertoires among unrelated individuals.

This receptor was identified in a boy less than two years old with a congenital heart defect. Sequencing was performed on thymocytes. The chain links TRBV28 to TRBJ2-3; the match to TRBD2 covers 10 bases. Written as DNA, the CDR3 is TGTGCCAGCAGCTACCCCGGACTAGCGGTAAAGAAGGGTGGAGATACGCAGTATTTT. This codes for CASSYPGLAVKKGGDTQYF.